The clone carrying this TCR beta chain was seen a handful of times. V trimming: 4 bases; J trimming: 6 bases; junction bases outside the gene matches: 2. Germline V lookup: CDR1 SGHAT, CDR2 FQNNGV. CDR3 length: 13 amino acids. The entry originates in a study of OX40 agonist ivuxolimab in advanced cancers. Study details: Ivuxolimab was administered intravenously to patients at 0.01 to 10 mg/kg every 2 weeks.

Sequencing was performed with immunoSEQ multiplex PCR; in TCRdb, only in-frame clones are kept and a portion is missing. This table has approximately 15,000 clones, 85% to 95% appearing once. This sequence was found in an adult with an advanced solid tumor such as melanoma, head and neck, liver or kidney cancer. The rearrangement uses TRBV11-2 and TRBJ2-2, with 7 positions matching TRBD1. Sequenced material: CD4+ or CD8+ T cells sorted from blood, taken in a trial of the OX40 agonist ivuxolimab. Written as DNA, the CDR3 is TGTGCCAGCAGCTCGACAGGGTCCGGGGAGCTGTTTTTT. Translation gives CASSSTGSGELFF. Drawing the rest from reference TRBV11-2 and TRBJ2-2, the complete variable domain is EAGVAQSPRYKIIEKRQSVAFWCNPISGHATLYWYQQILGQGPKLLIQFQNNGVVDDSQLPKDRFSAERLKGVDSTLKIQPAKLEDSAVYLCASSSTGSGELFFGEGSRLTVL.